These 5 T cell receptor beta chains were sequenced from one sample in a study of shared clonotypes between healthy human individuals. CD45RO-negative CD8 cells positively selected for CCR7 made up the naive population, which excluded terminally differentiated effector memory CD45RA+ cells. Sequencing used immunoSEQ multiplex PCR; TCRdb keeps in-frame clones, though not all of them. The sample includes around 1,900,000 clones, approximately 92% of them seen just once. Sequencing used naive CD8+ T cells from PBMCs. Receptor source: a man aged 18 to 29 in good health. Some clones in this sample may be carry-over from other donors' samples.

DNA for the CDR3: TGTGCCAGCAGCTGGCCGCTAGCGAACGATGAGCAGTTCTTC. The encoded protein is CASSWPLANDEQFF. The chain recombines TRBV5-5 with TRBJ2-1; D might be TRBD2 (6 bases). The CDR3 consists of 14 residues. V gave up 3 bases and J gave up 8 bases, with 15 bases separating them. The germline V gene encodes CDR1 SGHKS and CDR2 YYEKEE (reference sequence).

The chain couples TRBV5-6 to TRBJ2-2; D uncertain. In germline, CDR1 is SGHDT, CDR2 YYEEEE. Deletions cut 4 bases from V and 4 bases from J, with 5 bases between. The CDR3 runs 12 residues. CDR3 sequence: CASSPITGELFF. CDR3 DNA: TGTGCCAGCAGCCCTATCACCGGGGAGCTGTTTTTT.

The chain combines TRBV21-1 with TRBJ2-1; TRBD2, as called in the table, went unchecked against the DNA. TRBV21-1 is shown as a pseudogene. The CDR3 sequence is 18 residues long. CDR3 DNA sequence: TGTGCCAGCAGCAAAGCCTTACGAGGTAGCGGGAGGGTCAATGAGCAGTTCTTC. As protein: CASSKALRGSGRVNEQFF.

The V call is TRBV4-1, the J call TRBJ2-7, with 11 positions matching TRBD2. The V and J ends lost 1 base and 3 bases, in that order; junction bases with no gene match: 8. Germline CDR1 reads MGHRA; CDR2 reads YSYEKL. This CDR3 region has 17 residues. DNA for the CDR3: TGCGCCAGCAGCCAAGCTCGGACTAGCGGGCTGATCTACGAGCAGTACTTC. It codes for CASSQARTSGLIYEQYF.

This clone was found once. This may arise from a read error, as a much more abundant clone is one base away. The same CDR3 arises from other DNA sequences in this sample as well. This rearrangement joins TRBV28 to TRBJ2-2; D is unclear. Looked up from germline, CDR1 is MDHEN and CDR2 is SYDVKM. The CDR3 length is 11 residues. V was shortened by 1 base and J by 8 bases, with 2 bases between the two germline ends. The CDR3 coding sequence is TGTGCCAGCAGTTTATCAGGGGAGCTGTTTTTT. Its translation is CASSLSGELFF. The full variable domain, in which reference TRBV28 and TRBJ2-2 provide the parts outside the CDR3, is DVKVTQSSRYLVKRTGEKVFLECVQDMDHENMFWYRQDPGLGLRLIYFSYDVKMKEKGDIPEGYSVSREKKERFSLILESASTNQTSMYLCASSLSGELFFGEGSRLTVL.